This entry lists 25 T cell receptor beta chains sequenced from one sample in a study of T cells in localized non-small cell lung cancer (dated by TCRdb to the early 2020s). Libraries were built with the immunoSEQ multiplex PCR assay. TCRdb took over this immuneACCESS table, retaining in-frame rearrangements with V and J assigned. Such tables are incomplete; in checked studies, under half of the missing clones stem from an unresolved V gene, and the remainder is unexplained. The sample includes fewer than 75,000 clones, with approximately 84% observed a single time. The top ten clonotypes cover 1% to 1.5% of the sample. The sample here was peripheral blood, taken before any cancer treatment. These receptors were taken from a female donor older than 55 with stage I lung adenocarcinoma.

The gene calls are TRBV27 and TRBJ1-2; TRBD1 agrees at 9 bases. Trimming cost V 5 bases and J 8 bases; bases outside gene matches: 12. CDR3 length equals 15 residues. The germline gives CDR1 MNHEY, CDR2 SMNVEV (reference sequence). For the CDR3, the DNA is TGTGCCAGCAGTCCTAAGGACAGGGGCCCCTTCGGCTACACCTTC. Translation: CASSPKDRGPFGYTF.

V usage is TRBV28 and J usage is TRBJ1-1, with 9 nucleotides matching TRBD1. The CDR3 loop spans 14 amino acids. Germline-derived CDR1 and CDR2 are MDHEN and SYDVKM. V lost 1 base to trimming and J lost 4 bases; unmatched junction nucleotides: 1. CDR3 residues: CASSLYRGPTEAFF. For the CDR3, the DNA is TGTGCCAGCAGTTTATACAGGGGGCCCACTGAAGCTTTCTTT.

The chain couples TRBV18 to TRBJ1-1; perhaps TRBD1 as D (6 bases). The CDR3 extends over 14 amino acids. Germline V gene data show CDR1 as KGHSH and CDR2 as LQKENI. V was clipped by 3 bases and J by 10 bases, with 18 bases between them. The CDR3 bases are TGTGCCAGCTCACCCAATACAGGGCCTGATGGAGCTTTCTTT. Its translation: CASSPNTGPDGAFF.

V and J are TRBV10-3 and TRBJ2-5; the D gene is possibly TRBD2 (5 bases). The CDR3 contains 16 residues. V lost 2 bases and J lost 2, with 15 bases in between. Germline V gives CDR1 ENHRY, CDR2 SYGVKD. This chain's CDR3 is CAISETKTSGQETQYF. The CDR3, as DNA: TGTGCCATCAGTGAGACAAAAACTTCGGGACAAGAGACCCAGTACTTC.

This chain connects TRBV5-4 to TRBJ1-2; TRBD1 matches 7 bases. Germline trimming cut 3 bases from V and 2 bases from J; bases unmatched to any gene: 4. Germline lookup yields CDR1 SGHNT and CDR2 YYREEE (reference sequence). This CDR3 has 14 amino acids. CDR3 amino acids: CASSSTGDNYGYTF. The DNA for the CDR3 is TGTGCCAGCAGCTCTACAGGGGACAACTATGGCTACACCTTC.

This chain uses TRBV13 with TRBJ2-7; no definite D call. The CDR3 has 12 residues. Germline V gene lookup returns CDR1 PRHDT and CDR2 FYEKMQ (reference sequence). The V end lost 3 bases, the J end lost 3 bases, and 6 bases lay between the germline ends. CDR3 bases: TGTGCCAGCAGCTTGAGGTTCTACGAGCAGTACTTC. Protein sequence: CASSLRFYEQYF.

This chain joins TRBV7-3 and TRBJ2-2, with 7 nucleotides matching TRBD1. Germline V gene data show CDR1 as SGHTA and CDR2 as FQGTGA. This CDR3 has 15 residues. V lost 4 bases, J lost 4 bases, and 6 bases stayed unmatched. The CDR3 protein is CASSSRQGRTGELFF. The CDR3 bases are TGTGCCAGCAGCTCCCGACAGGGTCGCACCGGGGAGCTGTTTTTT.

J is TRBJ1-4 and V is TRBV27; D possibly corresponds to TRBD1 (5 bases). This CDR3 region has 15 residues. The ends were cut back, 7 bases at V and 0 bases at J, with 12 bases in the middle. CDR1 is MNHEY and CDR2 is SMNVEV in the germline V gene (reference sequence). The CDR3 DNA reads as TGTGCCAGCACCAGGGTTGGGACAACTAATGAAAAACTGTTTTTT. This gives the protein CASTRVGTTNEKLFF. Together with reference TRBV27 and TRBJ1-4, the CDR3 gives the full variable domain: EAQVTQNPRYLITVTGKKLTVTCSQNMNHEYMSWYRQDPGLGLRQIYYSMNVEVTDKGDVPEGYKVSRKEKRNFPLILESPSPNQTSLYFCASTRVGTTNEKLFFGSGTQLSVL.

The rearrangement joins TRBV6-6 to TRBJ2-3; 8 nucleotides match TRBD2. In germline, CDR1 is MNHNY, CDR2 SVGAGI (reference sequence). This CDR3 comprises 16 residues. Unmatched junction bases numbered 10, after V lost 6 bases and J lost 2 bases. The CDR3: CASSLLSGANTDTQYF. CDR3 bases: TGTGCCAGCAGCCTCCTTAGCGGGGCTAACACAGATACGCAGTATTTT.

This chain links TRBV7-6 with TRBJ2-1; 12 nucleotides line up with TRBD2. V was pared by 5 bases and J by 5 bases, with 4 bases of the junction left unmatched. The CDR3 is made up of 15 amino acids. The germline V gene encodes CDR1 SGHVS and CDR2 FNYEAQ. The CDR3 nucleotides are TGTGCCAGCAGCAATGGACTAGCGGGAAACAATGAGCAGTTCTTC. The encoded protein is CASSNGLAGNNEQFF.

The chain combines TRBV9 with TRBJ2-7, with D hard to call. CDR1 and CDR2 (germline): SGDLS, YYNGEE. The V gene lost 3 bases and the J gene lost 7 bases, with 23 bases spanning the gap. CDR3 length: 16 amino acids. CDR3 protein: CASSASLFGERVEQYF. CDR3 bases: TGTGCCAGCAGCGCCTCCCTTTTTGGGGAACGGGTAGAGCAGTACTTC. Combining the CDR3 with reference TRBV9 and TRBJ2-7 gives the whole variable domain DSGVTQTPKHLITATGQRVTLRCSPRSGDLSVYWYQQSLDQGLQFLIQYYNGEERAKGNILERFSAQQFPDLHSELNLSSLELGDSALYFCASSASLFGERVEQYFGPGTRLTVT.

This clone has only a few counts. The chain has TRBV6-1 and TRBJ2-3, with D possibly TRBD1 on 6 matching bases. CDR1 and CDR2 from the germline V gene are MNHNS and SASEGT. The CDR3 totals 15 residues. V was clipped by 4 bases and J by 2 bases, with 13 bases between them. CDR3 nucleotides: TGTGCCAGCAGTGGGGGGCTCCAGGTCACAGATACGCAGTATTTT. Its translation: CASSGGLQVTDTQYF.

The rearrangement links TRBV4-1 to TRBJ1-1, with a weak D call TRBD1 (6 bases). The germline gives CDR1 MGHRA, CDR2 YSYEKL. The CDR3 extends over 17 amino acids. V shed 1 base and J shed 0 bases, with 15 bases lying between them. CDR3 amino acids: CASSQAPHRVMNTEAFF. The CDR3 nucleotides are TGCGCCAGCAGCCAAGCCCCCCACAGGGTTATGAACACTGAAGCTTTCTTT.

The chain links TRBV4-3 to TRBJ2-7; a possible D gene is TRBD2 (5 bases). CDR3 length equals 14 residues. Trimming pared 3 bases from V and 2 bases from J, leaving 11 bases between. Germline loops: CDR1 LGHNA, CDR2 YSLEER. The CDR3 DNA is TGCGCCAGCAGCCAGGAACTAGGAGCCTACGAGCAGTACTTC. The encoded protein is CASSQELGAYEQYF.

The CDR3 nucleotides read TGTGCCAGCAGCCCGGGACAGGGGGAATCGTTCAGCATGAACACTGAAGCTTTCTTT. Its protein product is CASSPGQGESFSMNTEAFF. This rearrangement joins TRBV7-9 to TRBJ1-1; the match to TRBD1 covers 11 bases. CDR3 length: 19 amino acids. Unmatched junction bases numbered 14, after V lost 5 bases and J lost 0 bases. From germline, CDR1 is SEHNR and CDR2 FQNEAQ (reference sequence). Supplemented by reference TRBV7-9 and TRBJ1-1, the full variable domain reads DTGVSQNPRHKITKRGQNVTFRCDPISEHNRLYWYRQTLGQGPEFLTYFQNEAQLEKSRLLSDRFSAERPKGSFSTLEIQRTEQGDSAMYLCASSPGQGESFSMNTEAFFGQGTRLTVV.

The sample holds a few counts of this clone. DNA of the CDR3: TGCGCCAGCAGCTTGTACGGGGGACGAGACGGCTACACCTTC. This sequence encodes CASSLYGGRDGYTF. The chain has TRBV5-1 and TRBJ1-2, with D possibly TRBD1 on 5 matching bases. This CDR3 region has 14 residues. V lost 1 base and J 8 bases, leaving 15 bases between the germline ends. The germline CDR1 and CDR2 sequences are SGHRS and YFSETQ.

CDR3 loop: CASSVAPNSYEQYF. The CDR3 DNA is TGTGCCAGCAGCGTAGCTCCGAATTCCTACGAGCAGTACTTC. This sequence joins TRBV9 and TRBJ2-7; D is unresolved. In germline, CDR1 is SGDLS, CDR2 YYNGEE. The V end lost 0 bases, the J end lost 1 base, and 8 bases lay between the germline ends. The CDR3 runs 14 residues. The whole variable domain, remainder taken from reference TRBV9 and TRBJ2-7, is DSGVTQTPKHLITATGQRVTLRCSPRSGDLSVYWYQQSLDQGLQFLIQYYNGEERAKGNILERFSAQQFPDLHSELNLSSLELGDSALYFCASSVAPNSYEQYFGPGTRLTVT.

This clone was recorded a few times. This chain links TRBV2 with TRBJ1-3; weak D call: TRBD1 (6 bases). CDR1 SNHLY and CDR2 FYNNEI come from the germline V gene. The V gene lost 7 bases and the J gene lost 8 bases, with 18 bases spanning the gap. This CDR3 comprises 14 residues. Here the CDR3 reads CASKPQGPGDTIYF. The CDR3 coding sequence is TGTGCCAGCAAGCCACAGGGTCCAGGGGACACCATATATTTT.

CDR3 DNA sequence: TGTGCCAGCTACAATCCGACGGCCCCCCTTACCTACAATGAGCAGTTCTTC. Amino acids: CASYNPTAPLTYNEQFF. The gene calls are TRBV18 and TRBJ2-1; D unclear. Trimming stripped 7 bases from V and 2 bases from J, with 21 bases between. The CDR3 is 17 residues long. The germline V gene encodes CDR1 KGHSH and CDR2 LQKENI.

This clone was recorded a few times. The V gene is TRBV5-1, the J gene TRBJ2-1; weak D call: TRBD1 (6 bases). CDR1 and CDR2 (germline): SGHRS, YFSETQ. V lost 0 bases, J lost 4 bases, and 14 bases lay in between. The CDR3 spans 16 residues. The chain's CDR3 is CASSLGVGGPYNEQFF. The CDR3 nucleotides are TGCGCCAGCAGCTTGGGGGTAGGGGGACCGTACAATGAGCAGTTCTTC.

The gene calls are TRBV28 and TRBJ2-7, with 10 bases that match TRBD1. Germline-derived CDR1 and CDR2 are MDHEN and SYDVKM. With V trimmed by 3 bases and J by 6 bases, 11 bases remained unmatched. The length of the CDR3 is 16 residues. Here the CDR3 reads CASSFLGGQGGAEQYF. CDR3 bases: TGTGCCAGCAGTTTCCTTGGTGGACAGGGGGGGGCCGAGCAGTACTTC.

This rearrangement joins TRBV11-2 to TRBJ2-7, with a tentative D call TRBD2 (5 bases). Trimming left V 5 bases short and J 6 bases short, with 14 bases between. The length of the CDR3 is 13 residues. In germline, CDR1 is SGHAT, CDR2 FQNNGV. The chain's CDR3 is CASSRDREREQYF. The DNA for the CDR3 is TGTGCCAGCAGCAGAGACCGGGAACGCGAGCAGTACTTC.

This chain uses TRBV27 with TRBJ2-3, with D possibly TRBD2 on 6 matching bases. The CDR3 runs to 13 residues. Germline V CDR1 and CDR2: MNHEY, SMNVEV (reference sequence). Deletions cut 5 bases from V and 6 bases from J, with 12 bases between. Here the CDR3 reads CASSAAGRDTQYF. The CDR3 DNA follows: TGTGCCAGCAGTGCGGCAGGGAGGGATACGCAGTATTTT.

The V gene is TRBV11-2, the J gene TRBJ2-7; D ambiguous. V was clipped by 1 base and J by 5 bases, with 12 bases between them. The germline gives CDR1 SGHAT, CDR2 FQNNGV. This CDR3 contains 14 residues. The CDR3 spells CASSLAAGKHEQYF. CDR3 coding DNA: TGTGCCAGCAGCTTAGCGGCAGGAAAACACGAGCAGTACTTC.

The J gene is TRBJ2-4, the V gene TRBV27; D possibly corresponds to TRBD2 (6 bases). V was cut by 3 bases and J by 6 bases, with 6 bases left in between. Germline CDR1 MNHEY, CDR2 SMNVEV (reference sequence). CDR3 size: 12 residues. CDR3 sequence: CASSFGGNIQYF. CDR3 DNA: TGTGCCAGCAGTTTCGGGGGAAACATTCAGTACTTC.